Each of the 12 T cell receptor beta chains below was sequenced from the same sample in a study of CD4+ T cells in melanoma (dated by TCRdb to between 2021 and 2023). Receptor libraries were prepared by the immunoSEQ multiplex PCR assay. TCRdb took over this immuneACCESS table, retaining in-frame rearrangements with V and J assigned. Such tables are incomplete; in checked studies, under half of the missing clones stem from an unresolved V gene, and the remainder is unexplained. For this sample there are roughly 19,000 clones; around 80% appear just once. The top ten constitute 9.7% of the sample. These TCRs come from a human donor with melanoma.

The V gene is TRBV9, the J gene TRBJ2-3, with D unclear. Looked up from germline, CDR1 is SGDLS and CDR2 is YYNGEE. This CDR3 comprises 13 residues. The V end lost 0 bases, the J end lost 6 bases, and 8 bases lay between the germline ends. CDR3 coding DNA: TGTGCCAGCAGCGTAGCTCCGCACGATACGCAGTATTTT. Translation gives CASSVAPHDTQYF.

The chain combines TRBV6-6 with TRBJ1-1; 7 bases are a match to TRBD1. The CDR3 runs to 15 residues. Germline V CDR1 and CDR2: MNHNY, SVGAGI (reference sequence). With 5 bases clipped from V and 1 base from J, the junction kept 7 bases outside the gene matches. In nucleotides, the CDR3 is TGTGCCAGCAGTCCACGGACAGGTTCGAACACTGAAGCTTTCTTT. Its protein product is CASSPRTGSNTEAFF.

This clone occurred once. V and J are TRBV5-4 and TRBJ2-3, with a weak D call TRBD1 (5 bases). In germline, CDR1 is SGHNT, CDR2 YYREEE (reference sequence). The CDR3 spans 14 residues. Trimming left V 0 bases short and J 2 bases short, with 7 bases between. CDR3 coding DNA: TGTGCCAGCAGCTTGGGGGGCGCCACAGATACGCAGTATTTT. It yields the protein CASSLGGATDTQYF.

The V gene is TRBV4-3, the J gene TRBJ1-5; a possible D gene is TRBD1 (5 bases). This CDR3 is built from 15 residues. Trimming stripped 3 bases from V and 4 bases from J, with 13 bases between. The germline gives CDR1 LGHNA, CDR2 YSLEER. The CDR3 DNA follows: TGCGCCAGCAGCCAGACGGGACCTAGTAATCAGCCCCAGCATTTT. This sequence encodes CASSQTGPSNQPQHF.

The chain links TRBV30 to TRBJ2-7, with a tentative D call TRBD1 (5 bases). V dropped 2 bases and J dropped 3 bases, with 8 bases sitting between them. Germline CDR1 GTSNPN, CDR2 SVGIG (reference sequence). This CDR3 region has 12 residues. CDR3 sequence reads: CAWSTRVYEQYF. CDR3 in DNA: TGTGCCTGGAGTACCAGGGTCTACGAGCAGTACTTC.

V usage is TRBV7-9 and J usage is TRBJ2-5, with D perhaps matching TRBD1 (5 bases). In germline, CDR1 is SEHNR, CDR2 FQNEAQ (reference sequence). Trimming removed 3 bases from V and 0 bases from J, with 14 bases in between. The CDR3 has 16 residues. The CDR3 bases are TGTGCCAGCAGCTTTCAAACGACAGCCTACCAAGAGACCCAGTACTTC. Translating gives CASSFQTTAYQETQYF. Filled out from reference TRBV7-9 and TRBJ2-5, the complete variable domain reads DTGVSQNPRHKITKRGQNVTFRCDPISEHNRLYWYRQTLGQGPEFLTYFQNEAQLEKSRLLSDRFSAERPKGSFSTLEIQRTEQGDSAMYLCASSFQTTAYQETQYFGPGTRLLVL.

The chain is built from TRBV30 and TRBJ2-7, with 8 positions matching TRBD2. This CDR3 region has 15 residues. Germline V gene lookup returns CDR1 GTSNPN and CDR2 SVGIG (reference sequence). Trimming removed 4 bases from V and 0 bases from J; junction bases left unmatched: 8. In DNA form, the CDR3 reads TGTGCCTGGACGAGGCGGGGGGCGAGCTCCTACGAGCAGTACTTC. This encodes CAWTRRGASSYEQYF.

V gene TRBV10-3 combines with J gene TRBJ1-4, with 7 bases identical to TRBD1. Per the germline V gene, CDR1 is ENHRY and CDR2 is SYGVKD. With 0 bases clipped from V and 7 bases from J, the junction kept 5 bases outside the gene matches. The CDR3 covers 15 residues. Written as DNA, the CDR3 is TGTGCCATCAGTGAGTCGACAGGGCGGCCTGAAAAACTGTTTTTT. Translation: CAISESTGRPEKLFF.

The rearrangement joins TRBV9 to TRBJ1-1; D may be TRBD1 (5 bases). CDR1 SGDLS and CDR2 YYNGEE come from the germline V gene. The CDR3 runs to 14 residues. V lost 6 bases and J lost 4, with 16 bases in between. CDR3 protein: CASTKTGRSTEAFF. Written as DNA, the CDR3 is TGTGCCAGCACCAAAACGGGGCGGAGCACTGAAGCTTTCTTT.

The rearrangement joins TRBV19 to TRBJ2-6; D is ambiguous. The germline V gene has CDR1 LNHDA and CDR2 SQIVND (reference sequence). The CDR3 is 13 amino acids. Trimming pared 4 bases from V and 2 bases from J, leaving 3 bases between. CDR3 in amino acids: CASSTAGANVLTF. CDR3 bases: TGTGCCAGTAGTACCGCTGGGGCCAACGTCCTGACTTTC.

The chain recombines TRBV9 with TRBJ1-1; 7 bases match TRBD1. CDR3 size: 12 residues. Germline V gives CDR1 SGDLS, CDR2 YYNGEE. V dropped 0 bases and J dropped 8; count of bases not matched to a gene: 1. The CDR3 here is CASSVVRGEAFF. The CDR3 coding sequence is TGTGCCAGCAGCGTAGTCAGGGGGGAAGCTTTCTTT.

The chain carries TRBV7-2 and TRBJ2-7; TRBD1 or TRBD2 may be the D gene (5 bases each). The CDR3 sequence is 13 residues long. Trimming stripped 5 bases from V and 8 bases from J, with 16 bases between. CDR1 and CDR2 (germline): SGHTA, FQGNSA. The CDR3 reads CASSERTSLQQYF. CDR3 sequence (DNA): TGTGCCAGCAGCGAGCGGACAAGTCTTCAGCAGTACTTC. The full variable domain, in which reference TRBV7-2 and TRBJ2-7 provide the parts outside the CDR3, is GAGVSQSPSNKVTEKGKDVELRCDPISGHTALYWYRQSLGQGLEFLIYFQGNSAPDKSGLPSDRFSAERTGGSVSTLTIQRTQQEDSAVYLCASSERTSLQQYFGPGTRLTVT.